This TCR beta chain was found in a study of blood T cell repertoires in COVID-19. The wider study: Acute-phase and convalescent COVID-19 samples originated in the United States, Italy and Spain. T cells, B-cell-depleted T cells, or PBMCs provided the cDNA or gDNA that served as material.

Cohort placement rested on clinical history that participants reported themselves. The authors' processing: From reference gene primer amplification, estimates of nucleated cell counts were derived. Clones were sequenced by immunoSEQ multiplex PCR, and TCRdb holds only the in-frame ones, with some missing. V and J calls and clone size are those listed in that table; D and trimming were worked out from the DNA. The sample contains 150,000 to 200,000 clones, roughly 90% of which appear only once. Trimming at V came to 3 bases and at J to 6 bases, leaving 13 bases not matched to a gene. Germline lookup yields CDR1 MGHRA and CDR2 YSYEKL. The CDR3 is 18 residues long.

Sequenced material: PBMCs or T cells enriched from blood (not recorded which). V gene TRBV4-1 combines with J gene TRBJ2-2; 10 bases match TRBD2. The origin of this receptor is a human donor with acute COVID-19. The donor label of this sample is uncertain. The CDR3 bases are TGCGCCAGCAGCCATGACCGAGGACTAGCGGCCATAGCCGGGGAGCTGTTTTTT. Amino acids: CASSHDRGLAAIAGELFF.